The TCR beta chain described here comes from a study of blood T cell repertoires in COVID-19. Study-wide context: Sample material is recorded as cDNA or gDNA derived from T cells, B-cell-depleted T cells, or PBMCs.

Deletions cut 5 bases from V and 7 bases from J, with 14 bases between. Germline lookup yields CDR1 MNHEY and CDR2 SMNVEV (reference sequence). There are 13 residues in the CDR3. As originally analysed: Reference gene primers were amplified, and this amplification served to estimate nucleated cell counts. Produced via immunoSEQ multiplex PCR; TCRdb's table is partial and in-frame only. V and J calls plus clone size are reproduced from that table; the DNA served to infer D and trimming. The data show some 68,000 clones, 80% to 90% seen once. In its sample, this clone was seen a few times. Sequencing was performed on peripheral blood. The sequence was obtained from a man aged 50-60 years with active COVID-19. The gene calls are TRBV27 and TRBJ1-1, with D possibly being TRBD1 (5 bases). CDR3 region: CASSVHPGGEAFF. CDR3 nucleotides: TGTGCCAGCAGTGTACACCCCGGGGGTGAAGCTTTCTTT.